This T cell receptor (beta chain) was profiled in a study of neurological immune-mediated disorders. TCRdb re-called the 5' RACE reads through MiXCR, storing one row per CDR3 protein. Of roughly 18,000 distinct CDR3 sequences listed, about a quarter are singletons. Trimming left V 3 bases short and J 2 bases short, with 17 bases between. The CDR3 totals 16 residues. Germline V gene sequence: CDR1 MNHNS, CDR2 SASEGT. The sample taken for sequencing was PBMCs. This chain joins TRBV6-1 and TRBJ2-7; a weak D match, TRBD1 (5 bases). This TCR was sampled from a man aged 50-60 years with HTLV-1-associated myelopathy (HAM/TSP). CDR3 bases: TGTGCCAGCAGTGACCCCACAGGAACTTCAACCTACGAGCAGTACTTC. Its protein is CASSDPTGTSTYEQYF.